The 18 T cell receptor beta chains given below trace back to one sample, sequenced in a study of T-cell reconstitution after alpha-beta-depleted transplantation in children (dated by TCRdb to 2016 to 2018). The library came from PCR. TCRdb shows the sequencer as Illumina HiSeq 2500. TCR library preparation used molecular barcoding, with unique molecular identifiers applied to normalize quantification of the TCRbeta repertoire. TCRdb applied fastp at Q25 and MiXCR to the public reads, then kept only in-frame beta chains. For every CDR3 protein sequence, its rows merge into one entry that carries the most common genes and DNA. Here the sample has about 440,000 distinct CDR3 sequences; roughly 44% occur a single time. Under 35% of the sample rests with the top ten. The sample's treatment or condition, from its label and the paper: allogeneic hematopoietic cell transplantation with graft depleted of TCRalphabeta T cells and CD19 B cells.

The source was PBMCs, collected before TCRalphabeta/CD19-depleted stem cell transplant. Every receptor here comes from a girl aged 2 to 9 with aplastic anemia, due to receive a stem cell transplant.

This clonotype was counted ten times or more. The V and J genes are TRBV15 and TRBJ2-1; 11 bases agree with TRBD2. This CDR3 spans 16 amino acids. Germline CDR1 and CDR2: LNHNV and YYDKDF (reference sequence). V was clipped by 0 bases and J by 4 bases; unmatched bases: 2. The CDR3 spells CATSRDGLAGYNEQFF. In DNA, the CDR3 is TGTGCCACCAGCAGAGACGGACTAGCGGGTTACAATGAGCAGTTCTTC. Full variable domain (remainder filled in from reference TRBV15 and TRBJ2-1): DAMVIQNPRYQVTQFGKPVTLSCSQTLNHNVMYWYQQKSSQAPKLLFHYYDKDFNNEADTPDNFQSRRPNTSFCFLDIRSPGLGDTAMYLCATSRDGLAGYNEQFFGPGTRLTVL.

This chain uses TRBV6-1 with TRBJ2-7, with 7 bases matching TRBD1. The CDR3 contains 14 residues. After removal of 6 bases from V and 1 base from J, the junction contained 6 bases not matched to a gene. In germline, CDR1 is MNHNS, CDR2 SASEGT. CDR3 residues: CASRSRDRSYEQYF. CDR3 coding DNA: TGTGCCAGCAGGTCCCGGGACAGATCCTACGAGCAGTACTTC.

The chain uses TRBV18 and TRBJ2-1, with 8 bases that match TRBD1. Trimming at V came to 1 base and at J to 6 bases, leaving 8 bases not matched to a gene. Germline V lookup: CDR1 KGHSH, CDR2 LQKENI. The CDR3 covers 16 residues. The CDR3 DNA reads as TGTGCCAGCTCACCACGTCAGGGGGCAACGGGCAATGAGCAGTTCTTC. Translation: CASSPRQGATGNEQFF. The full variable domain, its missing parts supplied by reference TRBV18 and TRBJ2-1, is NAGVMQNPRHLVRRRGQEARLRCSPMKGHSHVYWYRQLPEEGLKFMVYLQKENIIDESGMPKERFSAEFPKEGPSILRIQQVVRGDSAAYFCASSPRQGATGNEQFFGPGTRLTVL.

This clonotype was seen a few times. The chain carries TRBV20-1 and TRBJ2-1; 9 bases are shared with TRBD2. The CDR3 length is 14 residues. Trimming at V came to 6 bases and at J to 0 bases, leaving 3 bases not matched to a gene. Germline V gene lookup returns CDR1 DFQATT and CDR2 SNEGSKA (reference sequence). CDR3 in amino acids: CSAASGNSYNEQFF. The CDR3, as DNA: TGCAGTGCCGCTAGCGGGAACTCCTACAATGAGCAGTTCTTC.

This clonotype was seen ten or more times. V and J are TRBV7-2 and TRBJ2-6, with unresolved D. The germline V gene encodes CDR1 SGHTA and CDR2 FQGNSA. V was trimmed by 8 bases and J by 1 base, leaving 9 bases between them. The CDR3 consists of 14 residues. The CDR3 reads CASGASSGANVLTF. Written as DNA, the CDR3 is TGTGCCAGCGGAGCCTCGTCTGGGGCCAACGTCCTGACTTTC.

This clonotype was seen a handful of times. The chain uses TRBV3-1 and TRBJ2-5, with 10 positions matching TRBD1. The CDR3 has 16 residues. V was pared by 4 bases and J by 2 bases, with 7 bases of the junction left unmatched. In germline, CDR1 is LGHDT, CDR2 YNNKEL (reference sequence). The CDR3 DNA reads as TGTGCCAGCAGCCCAGAAGACAGGGGGCTTCAAGAGACCCAGTACTTC. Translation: CASSPEDRGLQETQYF.

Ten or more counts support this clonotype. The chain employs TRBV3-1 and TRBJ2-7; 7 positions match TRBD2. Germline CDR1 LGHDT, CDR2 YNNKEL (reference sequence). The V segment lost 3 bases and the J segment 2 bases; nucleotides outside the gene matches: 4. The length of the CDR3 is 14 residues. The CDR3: CASSQGGSPYEQYF. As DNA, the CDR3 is TGTGCCAGCAGCCAGGGAGGGAGCCCCTACGAGCAGTACTTC.

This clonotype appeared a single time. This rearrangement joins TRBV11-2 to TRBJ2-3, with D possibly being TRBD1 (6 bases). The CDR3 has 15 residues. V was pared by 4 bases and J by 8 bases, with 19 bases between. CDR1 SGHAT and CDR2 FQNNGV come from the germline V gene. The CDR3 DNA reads TGTGCCAGCAGCTCCCTAGCCACCTCCAGGGGTACGCAGTATTTT. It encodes CASSSLATSRGTQYF.

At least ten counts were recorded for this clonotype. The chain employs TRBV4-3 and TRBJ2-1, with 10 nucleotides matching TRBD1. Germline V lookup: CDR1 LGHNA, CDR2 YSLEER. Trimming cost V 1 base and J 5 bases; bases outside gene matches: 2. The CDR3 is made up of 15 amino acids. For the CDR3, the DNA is TGCGCCAGCAGCCAAGTGGGGACAGGGGACAATGAGCAGTTCTTC. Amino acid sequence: CASSQVGTGDNEQFF.

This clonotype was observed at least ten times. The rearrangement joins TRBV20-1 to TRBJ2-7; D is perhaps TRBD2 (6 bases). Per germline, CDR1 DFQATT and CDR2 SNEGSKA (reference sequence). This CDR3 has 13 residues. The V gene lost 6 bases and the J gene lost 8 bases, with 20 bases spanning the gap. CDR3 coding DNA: TGCAGTGCCCCCGGGAGCGGACTTTACCAGCAGTACTTC. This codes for CSAPGSGLYQQYF.

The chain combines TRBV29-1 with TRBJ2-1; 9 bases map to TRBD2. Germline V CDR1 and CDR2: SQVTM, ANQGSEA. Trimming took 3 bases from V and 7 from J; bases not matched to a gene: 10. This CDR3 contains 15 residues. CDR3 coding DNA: TGCAGCGTTGAGGGCGGGAGGGTCAGTGGGAATGAGCAGTTCTTC. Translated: CSVEGGRVSGNEQFF.

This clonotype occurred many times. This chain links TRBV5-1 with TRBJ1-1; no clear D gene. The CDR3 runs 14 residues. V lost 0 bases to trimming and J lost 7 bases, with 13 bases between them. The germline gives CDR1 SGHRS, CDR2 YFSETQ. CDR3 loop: CASSLAAGNNEAFF. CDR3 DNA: TGCGCCAGCAGCTTGGCCGCCGGGAATAATGAAGCTTTCTTT.

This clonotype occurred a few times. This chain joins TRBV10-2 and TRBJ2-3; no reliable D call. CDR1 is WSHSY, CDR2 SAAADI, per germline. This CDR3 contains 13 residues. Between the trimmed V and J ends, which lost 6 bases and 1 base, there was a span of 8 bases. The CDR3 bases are TGCGCCAGCAGCCCGGCCCGCACAGATACGCAGTATTTT. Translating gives CASSPARTDTQYF.

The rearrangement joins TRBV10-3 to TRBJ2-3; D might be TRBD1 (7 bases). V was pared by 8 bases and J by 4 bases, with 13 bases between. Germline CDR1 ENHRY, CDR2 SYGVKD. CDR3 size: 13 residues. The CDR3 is CAIGGGGADTQYF. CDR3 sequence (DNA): TGTGCCATCGGAGGAGGGGGCGCAGATACGCAGTATTTT.

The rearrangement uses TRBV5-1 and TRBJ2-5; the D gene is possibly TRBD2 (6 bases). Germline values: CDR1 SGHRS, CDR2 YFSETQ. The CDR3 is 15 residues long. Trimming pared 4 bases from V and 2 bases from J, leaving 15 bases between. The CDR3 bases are TGCGCCAGCAGCGGAGGGACCACGAGGCAAGAGACCCAGTACTTC. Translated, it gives CASSGGTTRQETQYF.

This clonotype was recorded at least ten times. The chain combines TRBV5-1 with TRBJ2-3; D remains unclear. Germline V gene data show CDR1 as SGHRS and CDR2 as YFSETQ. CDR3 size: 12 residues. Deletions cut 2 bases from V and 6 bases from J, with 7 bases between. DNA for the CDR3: TGCGCCAGCAGCTTTAATGCGGATACGCAGTATTTT. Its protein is CASSFNADTQYF.

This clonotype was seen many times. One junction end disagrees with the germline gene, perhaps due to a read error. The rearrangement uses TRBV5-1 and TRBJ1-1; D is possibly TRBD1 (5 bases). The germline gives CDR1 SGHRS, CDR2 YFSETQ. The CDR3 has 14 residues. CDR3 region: CASSLGGGNTEAFF. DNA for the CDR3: TGTGCCAGCAGTTTAGGTGGGGGGAACACTGAAGCTTTCTTT.

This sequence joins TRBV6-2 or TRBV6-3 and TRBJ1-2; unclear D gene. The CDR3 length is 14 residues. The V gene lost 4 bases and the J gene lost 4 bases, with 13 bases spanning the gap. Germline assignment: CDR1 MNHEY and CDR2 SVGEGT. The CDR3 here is CASSLSGVLYGYTF. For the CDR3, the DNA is TGTGCCAGCAGTTTGTCCGGGGTCCTCTATGGCTACACCTTC.